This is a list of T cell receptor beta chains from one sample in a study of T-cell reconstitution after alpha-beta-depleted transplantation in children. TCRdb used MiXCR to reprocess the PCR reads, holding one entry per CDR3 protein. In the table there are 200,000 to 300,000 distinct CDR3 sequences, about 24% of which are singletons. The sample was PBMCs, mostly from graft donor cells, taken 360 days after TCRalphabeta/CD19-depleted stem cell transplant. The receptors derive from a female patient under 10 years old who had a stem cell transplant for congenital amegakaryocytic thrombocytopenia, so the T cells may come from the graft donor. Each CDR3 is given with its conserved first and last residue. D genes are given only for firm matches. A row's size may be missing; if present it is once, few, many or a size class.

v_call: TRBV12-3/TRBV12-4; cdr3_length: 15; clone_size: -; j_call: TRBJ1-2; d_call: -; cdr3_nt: TGTGCCAGCAGCTCGGGCGGGCGCCTAGACTATGGCTACACCTTC; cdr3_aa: CASSSGGRLDYGYTF
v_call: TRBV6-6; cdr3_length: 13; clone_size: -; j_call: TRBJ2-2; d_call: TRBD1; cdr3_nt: TGTGCCAGCAACCACAGGGGCACCGGGGAGCTGTTTTTT; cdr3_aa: CASNHRGTGELFF
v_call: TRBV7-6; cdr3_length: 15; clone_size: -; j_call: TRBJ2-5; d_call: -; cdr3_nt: TGTGCCAGCAGCTTAGCTTGGACGGCCGCCGAGACCCAGTACTTC; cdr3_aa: CASSLAWTAAETQYF
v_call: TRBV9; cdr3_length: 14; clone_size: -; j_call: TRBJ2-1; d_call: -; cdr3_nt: TGTGCCAGCAGCGGGCGACTAGTGGCTGGGGAGCAGTTCTTC; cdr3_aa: CASSGRLVAGEQFF
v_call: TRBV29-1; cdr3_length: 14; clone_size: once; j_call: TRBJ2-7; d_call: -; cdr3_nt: TGCAGCGTTGAAGATCCGGGAGAAGGCTACGAGCAGTACTTC; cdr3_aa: CSVEDPGEGYEQYF
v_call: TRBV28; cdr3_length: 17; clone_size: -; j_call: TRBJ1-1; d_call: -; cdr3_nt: TGTGCCAGCAGTTCATCGAGGGGTGTTTGGGCGAACACTGAAGCTTTCTTT; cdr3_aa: CASSSSRGVWANTEAFF
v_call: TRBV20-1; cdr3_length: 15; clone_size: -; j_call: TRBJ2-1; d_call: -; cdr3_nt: TGCAGTGCTAGGGAGGGACGAGGTTGGATCGATGAGCAGTTCTTC; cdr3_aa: CSAREGRGWIDEQFF
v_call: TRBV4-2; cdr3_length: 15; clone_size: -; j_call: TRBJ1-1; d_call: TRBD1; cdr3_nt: TGTGCCAGCAGCCAAGACAGGGGGCCCTACACTGAAGCTTTCTTT; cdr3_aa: CASSQDRGPYTEAFF
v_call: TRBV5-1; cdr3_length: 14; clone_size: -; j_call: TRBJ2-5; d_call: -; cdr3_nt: TGCGCCAGCAGCTTATTTGCCCTCACCCAGACCCAGTACTTC; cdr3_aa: CASSLFALTQTQYF
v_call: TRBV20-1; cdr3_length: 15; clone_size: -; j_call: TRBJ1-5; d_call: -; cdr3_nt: TGCAGTGCTATCCGAACCGGGGCCTCGAGTCAGCCCCAGCATTTT; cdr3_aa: CSAIRTGASSQPQHF
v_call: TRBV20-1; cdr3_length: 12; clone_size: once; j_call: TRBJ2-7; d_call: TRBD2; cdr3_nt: TGCAGTGCTACCGGGACTAGAGACGAGCAGTACTTC; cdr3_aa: CSATGTRDEQYF
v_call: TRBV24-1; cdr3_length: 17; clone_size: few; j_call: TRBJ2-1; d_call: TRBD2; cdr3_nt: TGTGCCACCAGTGACGATCGCCGAGGACTAGCCAACAATGAGCAGTTCTTC; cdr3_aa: CATSDDRRGLANNEQFF
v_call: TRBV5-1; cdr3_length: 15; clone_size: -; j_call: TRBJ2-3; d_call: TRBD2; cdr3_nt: TGCGCCAGCAGCTTGAAGCGGGAGGGGCTAGATACGCAGTATTTT; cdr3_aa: CASSLKREGLDTQYF
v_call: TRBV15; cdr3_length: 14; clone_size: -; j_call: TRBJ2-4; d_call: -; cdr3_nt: TGTGCAACATCGTGGCAGGGCACCAAAAACATTCAGTACTTC; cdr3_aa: CATSWQGTKNIQYF
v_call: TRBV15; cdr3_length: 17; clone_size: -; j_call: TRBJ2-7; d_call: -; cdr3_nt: TGTGCCACCAGCAGAGATCGATGGGCACCACGGCCCTACGAGCAGTACTTC; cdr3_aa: CATSRDRWAPRPYEQYF
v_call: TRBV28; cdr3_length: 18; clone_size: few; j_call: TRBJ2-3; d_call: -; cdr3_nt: TGTGCCAGCAGTTCCACCCTTTTCCTACCACCCAGCACAGATACGCAGTATTTT; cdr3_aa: CASSSTLFLPPSTDTQYF
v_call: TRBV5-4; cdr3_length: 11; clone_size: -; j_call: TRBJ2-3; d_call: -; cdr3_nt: TGTGCCAGCAGCCAGACAGATACGCAGTATTTT; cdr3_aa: CASSQTDTQYF
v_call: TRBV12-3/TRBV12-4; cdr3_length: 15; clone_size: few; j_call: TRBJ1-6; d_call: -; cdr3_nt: TGTGCCAGCAGTTTAGGGGGAAAAGCAAATTCACCCCTCCACTTT; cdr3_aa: CASSLGGKANSPLHF
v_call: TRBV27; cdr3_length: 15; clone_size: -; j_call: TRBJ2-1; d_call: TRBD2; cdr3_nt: TGTGCCAGCAGTTTAGGACTAGCGGGGTCCAATGAGCAGTTCTTC; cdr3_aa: CASSLGLAGSNEQFF
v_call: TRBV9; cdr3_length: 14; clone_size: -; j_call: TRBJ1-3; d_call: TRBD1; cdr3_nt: TGTGCCAGCAGCCCGACAGGGCTTGGAAACACCATATATTTT; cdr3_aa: CASSPTGLGNTIYF
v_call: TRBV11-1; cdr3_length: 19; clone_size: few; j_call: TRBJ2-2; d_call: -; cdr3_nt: TGTGCCAGCAGCTTAGTCGGGTTAGACAGGAACCCGAACACCGGGGAGCTGTTTTTT; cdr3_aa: CASSLVGLDRNPNTGELFF
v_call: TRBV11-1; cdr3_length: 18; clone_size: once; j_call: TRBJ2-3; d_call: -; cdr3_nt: TGTGCCAGCAGCTTAGGAGGCGGGGCGGCCTGGGCCACAGATACGCAGTATTTT; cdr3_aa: CASSLGGGAAWATDTQYF
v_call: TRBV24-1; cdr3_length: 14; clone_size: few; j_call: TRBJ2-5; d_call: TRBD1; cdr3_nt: TGTGCCGTGAGCCGGGACAGGGGGCAAGAGACCCAGTACTTC; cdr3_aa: CAVSRDRGQETQYF
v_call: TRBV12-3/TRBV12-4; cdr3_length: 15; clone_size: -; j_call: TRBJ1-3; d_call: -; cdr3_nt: TGTGCCAGCAGTTTAAGCAAGAGCTCTGGAAACACCATATATTTT; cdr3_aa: CASSLSKSSGNTIYF
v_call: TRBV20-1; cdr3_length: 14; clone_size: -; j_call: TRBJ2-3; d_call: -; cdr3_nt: TGCAGTTGTAAGGAGCCTGAGTTCACAGATACGCAGTATTTT; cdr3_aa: CSCKEPEFTDTQYF
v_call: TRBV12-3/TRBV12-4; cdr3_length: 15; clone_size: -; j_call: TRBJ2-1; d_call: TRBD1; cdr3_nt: TGTGCCAGCAGTTTAATCGGGACAGGGGCCAATGAGCAGTTCTTC; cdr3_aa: CASSLIGTGANEQFF
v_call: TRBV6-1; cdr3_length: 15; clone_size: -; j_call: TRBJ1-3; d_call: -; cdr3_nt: TGTGCCAGCAGACTCCGGGACGGACCTGGAAACACCATATATTTT; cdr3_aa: CASRLRDGPGNTIYF
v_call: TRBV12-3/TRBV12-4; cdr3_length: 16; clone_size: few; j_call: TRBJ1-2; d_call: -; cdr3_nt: TGTGCCAGCTTTGCGACAGGCCACCTGCCTTCCTATGGCTACACCTTC; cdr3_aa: CASFATGHLPSYGYTF
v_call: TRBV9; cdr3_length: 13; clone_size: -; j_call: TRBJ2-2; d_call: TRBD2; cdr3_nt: TGTGCCAGCAGCGCCTTAGCGGGAGTGGAGCTGTTTTTT; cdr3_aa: CASSALAGVELFF
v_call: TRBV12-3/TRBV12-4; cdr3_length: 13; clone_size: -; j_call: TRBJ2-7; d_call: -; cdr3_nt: TGTGCCAGCAGACGACAGAAGTCCTACGAGCAGTACTTC; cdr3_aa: CASRRQKSYEQYF
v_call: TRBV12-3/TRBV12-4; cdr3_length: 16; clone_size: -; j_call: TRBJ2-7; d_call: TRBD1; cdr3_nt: TGTGCCAGCAGCGCCAGGGACAGGGTACTCTCCTACGAGCAGTACTTC; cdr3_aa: CASSARDRVLSYEQYF
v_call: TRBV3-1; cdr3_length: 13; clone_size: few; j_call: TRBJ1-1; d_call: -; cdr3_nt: TGTGCCAGCACCTTCACGGTGAACACTGAAGCTTTCTTT; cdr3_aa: CASTFTVNTEAFF
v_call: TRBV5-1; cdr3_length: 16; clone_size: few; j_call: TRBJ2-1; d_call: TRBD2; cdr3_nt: TGCGCCAGCAGCTTGGCCGGGCTAGCGGGGTACAATGAGCAGTTCTTC; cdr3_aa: CASSLAGLAGYNEQFF
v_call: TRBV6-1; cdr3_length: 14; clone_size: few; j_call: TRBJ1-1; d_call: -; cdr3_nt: TGTGCCAGCAGAGTCACATATCGAGGCTCTGAAGCTTTCTTT; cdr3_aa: CASRVTYRGSEAFF
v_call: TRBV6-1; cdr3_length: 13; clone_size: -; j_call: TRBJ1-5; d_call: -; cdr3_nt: TGTGCCAGCAGTGACCAGGGTGATCAGCCCCAGCATTTT; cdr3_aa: CASSDQGDQPQHF
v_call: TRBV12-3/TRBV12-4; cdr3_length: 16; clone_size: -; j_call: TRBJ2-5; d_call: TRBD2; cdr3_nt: TGTGCCAGCAGTCCCAGACTAGCGGGTCCACAAGAGACCCAGTACTTC; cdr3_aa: CASSPRLAGPQETQYF
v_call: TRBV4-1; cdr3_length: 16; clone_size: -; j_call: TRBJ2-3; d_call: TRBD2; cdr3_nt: TGCGCCAGCAGCCAGATAGCGGGAGGGCCGACAGATACGCAGTATTTT; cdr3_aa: CASSQIAGGPTDTQYF
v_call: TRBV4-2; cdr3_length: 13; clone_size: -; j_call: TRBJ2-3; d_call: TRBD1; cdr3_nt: TGTGCCACCAGACAGGGGGCAACAGATACGCAGTATTTT; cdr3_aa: CATRQGATDTQYF
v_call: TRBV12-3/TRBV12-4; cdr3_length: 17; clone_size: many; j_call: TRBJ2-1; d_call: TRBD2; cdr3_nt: TGTGCCAGCAGTTTATGGTCTAGCGGGAACAGCTACAATGAGCAGTTCTTC; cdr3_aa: CASSLWSSGNSYNEQFF
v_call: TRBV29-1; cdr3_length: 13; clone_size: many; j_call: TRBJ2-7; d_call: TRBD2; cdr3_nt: TGCAGCGTTGTGCTAGCGGAACACTACGAGCAGTACTTC; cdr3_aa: CSVVLAEHYEQYF
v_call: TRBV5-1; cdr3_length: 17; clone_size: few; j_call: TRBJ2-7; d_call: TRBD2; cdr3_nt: TGCGCCAGCAGCCCCACCGGGACTAGCGGGGGAACATACGAGCAGTACTTC; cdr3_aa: CASSPTGTSGGTYEQYF
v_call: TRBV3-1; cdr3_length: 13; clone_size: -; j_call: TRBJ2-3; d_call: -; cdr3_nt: TGTGCCAGCAGCCAAGATCGGTACGGGACGCAGTATTTT; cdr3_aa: CASSQDRYGTQYF
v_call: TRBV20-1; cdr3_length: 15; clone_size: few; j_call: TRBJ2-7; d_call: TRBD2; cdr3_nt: TGCAGTGCGAACAAGCGGGACTTGAGCTCCTACGAGCAGTACTTC; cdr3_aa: CSANKRDLSSYEQYF
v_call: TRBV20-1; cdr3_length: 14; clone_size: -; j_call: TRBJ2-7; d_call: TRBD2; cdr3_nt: TGCAGTGCTAGAACCGCCGGGACTAGCGGCGAGCAGTACTTC; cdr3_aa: CSARTAGTSGEQYF
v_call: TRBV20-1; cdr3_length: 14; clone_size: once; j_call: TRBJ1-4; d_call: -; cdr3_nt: TGCAGTGCTAGCAGGGACCCAGCTAAGGAAAAACTGTTTTTT; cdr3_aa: CSASRDPAKEKLFF
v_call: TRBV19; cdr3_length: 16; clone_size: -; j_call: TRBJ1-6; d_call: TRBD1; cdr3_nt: TGTGCCAGTAGTGCATACAGGGGGATAGTCGATTCACCCCTCCACTTT; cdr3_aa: CASSAYRGIVDSPLHF